This TCR beta chain was identified during a study of blood T cells in healthy people across ages. Study conclusions and caveats: Long-lived donors had more naive CD4+ cells and higher diversity than aged donors. Because sorting was not performed, PBMCs prevented conclusive naive versus antigen-experienced comparison. A roughly linear age-dependent decrease characterized TCR beta diversity per million T cells.

A word on this clonotype: Antigen: not known.

PCR was performed a second time for about 6 to 11 cycles using a sample-barcoded 5' primer and a J-beta primer mix. All samples gave at least 2.5 million CDR3-containing paired-end reads. Each CDR3 protein is one row after TCRdb ran MiXCR on the 5' RACE reads. Of around 800,000 distinct CDR3 sequences in the sample, 40% to 50% were seen once. The CDR3 runs 17 residues. Trimming took 0 bases from V and 7 from J, leaving 21 bases between them. Germline CDR1 is DFQATT and CDR2 is SNEGSKA (reference sequence). The sequencing input was blood. This receptor was identified in a man in his fifties or sixties in good health. The chain carries TRBV20-1 and TRBJ1-4; D is undetermined. The CDR3 sequence: CSAREISSIWEGEKLFF. Written as DNA, the CDR3 is TGCAGTGCTAGAGAAATTTCAAGTATTTGGGAAGGTGAAAAACTGTTTTTT.